The 27 T cell receptor beta chains given below trace back to one sample, sequenced in a study of T-cell reconstitution after alpha-beta-depleted transplantation in children. Unique molecular identifiers were used to barcode this TCRbeta library. TCRdb reprocessed the PCR reads via MiXCR and lists one record per CDR3 protein. Of approximately 390,000 distinct CDR3 sequences listed, about 11% were seen once; the top ten hold approximately 5%. The input for sequencing was PBMCs from the stem cell graft donor, taken from the stem cell graft. These receptors were collected from a human donor who donated a stem cell graft to a child with acute myeloid leukemia.

This clonotype was seen a handful of times. The chain recombines TRBV4-1 with TRBJ2-1, with 7 bases that match TRBD2. The CDR3 runs to 16 residues. Trimming took 1 base from V and 4 from J; bases not matched to a gene: 7. Per germline, CDR1 MGHRA and CDR2 YSYEKL. The CDR3 DNA reads TGCGCCAGCAGCCAAGGCGTCGGGAGGTCTTACAATGAGCAGTTCTTC. This translates into CASSQGVGRSYNEQFF.

The chain carries TRBV15 and TRBJ2-2; no definite D call. The length of the CDR3 is 13 residues. Germline V lookup: CDR1 LNHNV, CDR2 YYDKDF (reference sequence). Trimming removed 0 bases at V and 6 bases at J, with 5 bases between. The CDR3 region is CATSRDLAGELFF. The CDR3 DNA reads as TGTGCCACCAGCAGAGATTTAGCCGGGGAGCTGTTTTTT.

The V and J genes are TRBV6-5 and TRBJ1-2; D is unclear. Trimming pared 4 bases from V and 6 bases from J, leaving 15 bases between. CDR3 size: 14 residues. CDR1 is MNHEY, CDR2 SVGAGI, per germline. Written as DNA, the CDR3 is TGTGCCAGCAGTTCTAGTCCCTGGCTGAATGGCTACACCTTC. Its protein product is CASSSSPWLNGYTF.

The sample holds a few counts of this clonotype. The chain employs TRBV29-1 and TRBJ2-1; tentatively, D is TRBD1 (6 bases). The CDR3 covers 17 residues. Trimming took off 2 bases at V and 4 bases at J, with 21 bases between the two ends. The germline CDR1 and CDR2 sequences are SQVTM and ANQGSEA. DNA for the CDR3: TGCAGCGTTGAACCCCCGGATAACAGGGTTGAGTACAATGAGCAGTTCTTC. This codes for CSVEPPDNRVEYNEQFF.

The rearrangement uses TRBV7-9 and TRBJ2-7, with unresolved D. V shed 5 bases and J shed 0 bases, with 17 bases lying between them. This CDR3 is built from 16 residues. Germline loops: CDR1 SEHNR, CDR2 FQNEAQ (reference sequence). The CDR3 reads CASSPRRYSYSYEQYV. Here the CDR3 DNA reads TGTGCCAGCAGCCCCCGTCGTTACAGTTACTCCTACGAGCAGTACGTC.

This clonotype was recorded at least ten times. The gene calls are TRBV19 and TRBJ2-7, with a possible D match to TRBD2 (5 bases). This CDR3 has 13 amino acids. The germline gives CDR1 LNHDA, CDR2 SQIVND (reference sequence). Trimming left V 0 bases short and J 4 bases short, with 7 bases between. CDR3 amino acids: CASSIDLAYEQYF. CDR3 coding DNA: TGTGCCAGTAGTATAGACTTAGCGTACGAGCAGTACTTC.

This clonotype came up many times. V is TRBV11-2 and J is TRBJ2-1; D unresolved. From germline, CDR1 is SGHAT and CDR2 FQNNGV. The CDR3 consists of 14 residues. With 7 bases removed from V and 0 bases from J, the gap between germline ends came to 10 bases. CDR3 DNA sequence: TGTGCCAGCATCGTCGATCGCTCCTACAATGAGCAGTTCTTC. Its translation: CASIVDRSYNEQFF.

This clonotype has more than one count but fewer than ten. J is TRBJ2-7 and V is TRBV12-3 or TRBV12-4; 7 nucleotides match TRBD1. This CDR3 comprises 14 residues. V gave up 6 bases and J gave up 6 bases; unmatched junction bases: 11. CDR3 sequence: CASSHRDSRGEQYV. Written as DNA, the CDR3 is TGTGCCAGCAGCCATCGGGACAGCAGAGGCGAGCAGTACGTC.

This clonotype has at least ten counts. The chain joins TRBV27 to TRBJ2-1; D remains unclear. The V and J ends lost 4 bases and 5 bases respectively, with 3 bases between them. Per the germline V gene, CDR1 is MNHEY and CDR2 is SMNVEV (reference sequence). The CDR3 totals 11 residues. CDR3 DNA sequence: TGTGCCAGCAGTTCCAACAATGAGCAGTTCTTC. Residues: CASSSNNEQFF.

Only a few counts were recorded for this clonotype. The chain is built from TRBV25-1 and TRBJ1-4; D gene ambiguous. Germline V gene sequence: CDR1 MGHDK, CDR2 SYGVNS. The CDR3 consists of 15 residues. V was cut by 6 bases and J by 8 bases, with 19 bases left in between. The CDR3 nucleotides read TGTGCCAGCAGAGGATCGCGGGGTAAGGAAGAAAAACTGTTTTTT. Its protein is CASRGSRGKEEKLFF.

This chain joins TRBV12-3 or TRBV12-4 and TRBJ2-3, with TRBD2 matching over 9 bases. With 5 bases clipped from V and 2 bases from J, the junction kept 5 bases outside the gene matches. The CDR3 length is 15 residues. CDR3 loop: CASSEAGGFTDTQYF. CDR3 DNA: TGTGCCAGCAGTGAAGCGGGGGGTTTCACAGATACGCAGTATTTT.

This clonotype appeared many times. The CDR3 nucleotides are TGCAGTGCCCGGGGGGGCCTCGAGACCCAGTACTTC. It encodes CSARGGLETQYF. The chain joins TRBV20-1 to TRBJ2-5, with 8 bases fitting TRBD2. Trimming at V came to 6 bases and at J to 5 bases, leaving 5 bases not matched to a gene. From germline, CDR1 is DFQATT and CDR2 SNEGSKA (reference sequence). The CDR3 has 12 residues.

This chain links TRBV29-1 with TRBJ1-2; D gene unclear. Trimming shortened V by 5 bases and J by 1 base, and 11 bases separated the two germline ends. Germline CDR1 reads SQVTM; CDR2 reads ANQGSEA. CDR3 length: 13 amino acids. CDR3 nucleotide sequence: TGCAGCGTTCTCACCCCGGATAACTATGGCTACACCTTC. Amino acid sequence: CSVLTPDNYGYTF. The full variable domain, its missing parts supplied by reference TRBV29-1 and TRBJ1-2, is SAVISQKPSRDICQRGTSLTIQCQVDSQVTMMFWYRQQPGQSLTLIATANQGSEATYESGFVIDKFPISRPNLTFSTLTVSNMSPEDSSIYLCSVLTPDNYGYTFGSGTRLTVV.

This clonotype was counted between two and nine times. This chain joins TRBV6-5 and TRBJ2-7, with D perhaps matching TRBD1 (7 bases). CDR1 is MNHEY, CDR2 SVGAGI, per germline. The CDR3 has 15 residues. Trimming removed 0 bases from V and 3 bases from J, with 12 bases in between. The CDR3 is CASSYSRQGGYEQYV. For the CDR3, the DNA is TGTGCCAGCAGTTACTCTAGACAGGGAGGCTACGAGCAGTACGTC.

The chain has TRBV7-9 and TRBJ2-1, with a possible D match to TRBD2 (6 bases). This CDR3 is 14 amino acids long. V was clipped by 6 bases and J by 8 bases, with 17 bases between them. From germline, CDR1 is SEHNR and CDR2 FQNEAQ (reference sequence). CDR3 residues: CASSLTGRPDEQFF. DNA for the CDR3: TGTGCCAGCAGTTTAACCGGGAGACCCGATGAGCAGTTCTTC.

The chain uses TRBV7-8 and TRBJ1-1; 10 positions agree with TRBD1. Losses at the gene ends were 3 bases for V and 4 bases for J; bases not matched to a gene: 2. Germline-derived CDR1 and CDR2 are SGHVS and FQNEAQ. The CDR3 has 14 residues. The CDR3 coding sequence is TGTGCCAGCAGCTTCAGGACAGGGGGCACTGAAGCTTTCTTT. Its translation: CASSFRTGGTEAFF.

This clonotype was seen repeatedly, ten times or more. The chain employs TRBV9 and TRBJ2-3; D uncertain. CDR3 length equals 13 residues. The V end was cut by 1 base, the J end by 2 bases, with 5 bases between. Germline V gene data show CDR1 as SGDLS and CDR2 as YYNGEE. The DNA of the CDR3 is TGTGCCAGCAGCGTACGATTCACAGATACGCAGTATTTT. It codes for CASSVRFTDTQYF. The full variable domain, in which reference TRBV9 and TRBJ2-3 provide the parts outside the CDR3, is DSGVTQTPKHLITATGQRVTLRCSPRSGDLSVYWYQQSLDQGLQFLIQYYNGEERAKGNILERFSAQQFPDLHSELNLSSLELGDSALYFCASSVRFTDTQYFGPGTRLTVL.

J is TRBJ2-5 and V is TRBV5-1; 7 nucleotides match TRBD2. CDR3 length: 14 residues. V trimming: 4 bases; J trimming: 5 bases; junction bases outside the gene matches: 8. Germline CDR1 is SGHRS and CDR2 is YFSETQ. CDR3 sequence (DNA): TGCGCCAGCAGCATAGGACTAGTGATCGAGACCCAGTACTTC. It codes for CASSIGLVIETQYF.

This clonotype was detected a few times. The chain recombines TRBV5-1 with TRBJ2-5; TRBD2 matches at 7 bases. Trimming cost V 1 base and J 5 bases; bases outside gene matches: 11. This CDR3 region has 16 residues. In germline, CDR1 is SGHRS, CDR2 YFSETQ. This chain's CDR3 is CASSLRRREPRETQYF. CDR3 sequence (DNA): TGCGCCAGCAGCTTGAGAAGGCGGGAGCCGAGGGAGACCCAGTACTTC.

This clonotype turned up a few times. The rearrangement joins TRBV20-1 to TRBJ2-7; D is unclear. Germline CDR1 reads DFQATT; CDR2 reads SNEGSKA (reference sequence). The germline V and J ends were trimmed by 1 base and 2 bases, with 6 bases remaining between them. This CDR3 has 12 amino acids. The CDR3 region is CSARVSPYEQYV. Here the CDR3 DNA reads TGCAGTGCTAGAGTTTCGCCCTACGAGCAGTACGTC.

This clonotype has only a few counts. This sequence joins TRBV4-1 and TRBJ1-2; D uncertain. Trimming shortened V by 1 base and J by 8 bases, and 11 bases separated the two germline ends. Germline V lookup: CDR1 MGHRA, CDR2 YSYEKL. The CDR3 is 13 residues long. CDR3 loop: CASSQAPSRGYTF. The CDR3 DNA sequence: TGCGCCAGCAGCCAAGCCCCCAGCCGCGGCTACACCTTC.

This clonotype was seen more than once but under ten times. The V and J genes are TRBV7-9 and TRBJ2-7, with D possibly TRBD1 on 6 matching bases. Germline assignment: CDR1 SEHNR and CDR2 FQNEAQ (reference sequence). The length of the CDR3 is 15 residues. V was pared by 4 bases and J by 0 bases, with 13 bases between. CDR3 DNA sequence: TGTGCCAGCAGCTCCTCAGGGGTGCGCTCCTACGAGCAGTACTTC. Its protein is CASSSSGVRSYEQYF. Filled out from reference TRBV7-9 and TRBJ2-7, the complete variable domain reads DTGVSQNPRHKITKRGQNVTFRCDPISEHNRLYWYRQTLGQGPEFLTYFQNEAQLEKSRLLSDRFSAERPKGSFSTLEIQRTEQGDSAMYLCASSSSGVRSYEQYFGPGTRLTVT.

This chain links TRBV20-1 with TRBJ1-2; TRBD1 is a possible D gene (5 bases). The CDR3 contains 12 residues. Germline V gene sequence: CDR1 DFQATT, CDR2 SNEGSKA (reference sequence). Trimming pared 1 base from V and 8 bases from J, leaving 11 bases between. The chain's CDR3 is CSARGGTRGYTF. CDR3 sequence (DNA): TGCAGTGCTAGAGGGGGGACGCGCGGCTACACCTTC.

This clonotype was recorded at least ten times. This rearrangement joins TRBV4-1 to TRBJ1-1; D perhaps matches TRBD1 (6 bases). Germline V gene sequence: CDR1 MGHRA, CDR2 YSYEKL. CDR3 length equals 15 residues. V lost 2 bases and J 1 base, leaving 11 bases between the germline ends. The CDR3 is CASSQTQGGNTEAFF. CDR3 in DNA: TGCGCCAGCAGCCAAACACAGGGTGGGAACACTGAAGCTTTCTTT.

This clonotype appeared a few times. CDR3 coding DNA: TGCGCCAGCAGCTTGGAGTTCGGGGAGGATACGCAGTATTTT. As protein: CASSLEFGEDTQYF. The rearrangement joins TRBV5-1 to TRBJ2-3; D is possibly TRBD2 (5 bases). Trimming took 0 bases from V and 6 from J, leaving 11 bases between them. This CDR3 spans 14 amino acids. Germline assignment: CDR1 SGHRS and CDR2 YFSETQ.

This rearrangement joins TRBV20-1 to TRBJ2-1; TRBD2 is a possible D gene (6 bases). Per germline, CDR1 DFQATT and CDR2 SNEGSKA (reference sequence). This CDR3 spans 12 amino acids. Trimming cost V 6 bases and J 7 bases, with 13 bases left between them. The CDR3 protein is CSASRAGNEQFF. CDR3 nucleotides: TGCAGTGCATCGAGGGCGGGAAATGAGCAGTTCTTC.

The V and J genes are TRBV6-4 and TRBJ2-7, with TRBD1 matching 9 bases. Germline CDR1 and CDR2: MRHNA and SNTAGT. The CDR3 covers 17 residues. V was clipped by 2 bases and J by 5 bases; unmatched bases: 13. The CDR3 region has the DNA TGTGCCAGCAGTGACAGAGGGGGGACAGGGAAAGGGAACGAGCAGTACGTC. It is translated as CASSDRGGTGKGNEQYV.